This record covers a single T cell receptor (beta chain). Its target is not known. These data belong to a study of cytomegalovirus exposure and HLA in healthy donors. Study-level findings and limits: A list of about 180 TCR beta chains associated with cytomegalovirus was given.

The PCR was carried out with 60 Vbeta primers and 13 Jbeta primers. Data came from immunoSEQ multiplex PCR; TCRdb stores just in-frame clones and leaves some out. The sample lists 110,000 to 150,000 clones, about 10% occurring once. The CDR3 loop spans 17 amino acids. Germline trimming cut 4 bases from V and 5 bases from J; bases unmatched to any gene: 12. Germline V CDR1 and CDR2: SGHRS, YFSETQ. The receptor comes from a man aged 45-60 years in good health and CMV-seronegative. The sequencing input was PBMCs. The V and J genes are TRBV5-1 and TRBJ2-5; TRBD2 matches 12 bases. The CDR3 spells CASSRRTSGTPHETQYF. CDR3 DNA sequence: TGCGCCAGCAGCAGACGGACTAGCGGGACTCCCCATGAGACCCAGTACTTC.